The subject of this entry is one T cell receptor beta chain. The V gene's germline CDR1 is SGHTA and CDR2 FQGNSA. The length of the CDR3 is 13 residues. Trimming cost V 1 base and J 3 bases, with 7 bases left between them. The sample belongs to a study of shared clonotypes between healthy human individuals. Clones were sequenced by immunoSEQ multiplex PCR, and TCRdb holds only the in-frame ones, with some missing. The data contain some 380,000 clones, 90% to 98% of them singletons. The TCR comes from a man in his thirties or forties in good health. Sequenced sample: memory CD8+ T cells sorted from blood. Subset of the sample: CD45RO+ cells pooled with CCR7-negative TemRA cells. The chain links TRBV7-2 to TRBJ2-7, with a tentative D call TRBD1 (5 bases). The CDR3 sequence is CASSLDRYYEQYF. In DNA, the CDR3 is TGTGCCAGCAGCTTAGACAGGTACTACGAGCAGTACTTC.